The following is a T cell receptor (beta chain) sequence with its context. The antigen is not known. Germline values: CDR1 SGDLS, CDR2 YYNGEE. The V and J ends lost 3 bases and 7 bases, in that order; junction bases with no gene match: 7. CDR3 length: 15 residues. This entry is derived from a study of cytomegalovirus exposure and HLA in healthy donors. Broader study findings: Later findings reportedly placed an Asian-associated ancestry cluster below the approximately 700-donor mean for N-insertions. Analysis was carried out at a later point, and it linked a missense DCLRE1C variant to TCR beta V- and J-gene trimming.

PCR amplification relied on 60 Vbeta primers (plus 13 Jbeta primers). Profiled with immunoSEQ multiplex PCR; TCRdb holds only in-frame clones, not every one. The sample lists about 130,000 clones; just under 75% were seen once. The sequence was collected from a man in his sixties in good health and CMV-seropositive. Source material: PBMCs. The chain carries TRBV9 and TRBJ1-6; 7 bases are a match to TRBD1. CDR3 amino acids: CASSGPGQLNSPLHF. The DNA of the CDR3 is TGTGCCAGCAGCGGACCGGGACAGTTGAATTCACCCCTCCACTTT.